Listed below are T cell receptor beta chains from one sample, sequenced in a study of blood T cell repertoires in COVID-19. Measured with immunoSEQ multiplex PCR; TCRdb has only the in-frame clones, and not every one. Of some 350,000 clones in the sample, around 89% are singletons; the top ten hold 5% to 8.5%. Input material: peripheral blood. The receptors derive from a man younger than 35 with active or convalescent COVID-19. CDR3s include the opening cysteine and the closing phenylalanine or tryptophan. D genes are given only for firm matches. Clone size is stated in some rows and not others, as once, few, many or a class when expanded.

abundance: .; v_gene: TRBV4-2; d_gene: .; j_gene: TRBJ2-1; CDR3aa: CASSQRRTPAASSYNEQFF; CDR3nt: TGTGCCAGCAGCCAGCGAAGAACCCCTGCGGCGAGCTCCTACAATGAGCAGTTCTTC
abundance: .; v_gene: TRBV19; d_gene: .; j_gene: TRBJ1-1; CDR3aa: CASSILGRDTEAFF; CDR3nt: TGTGCCAGTAGTATATTGGGGAGGGACACTGAAGCTTTCTTT
abundance: .; v_gene: TRBV5-1; d_gene: .; j_gene: TRBJ1-1; CDR3aa: CASRGDMVSEAFF; CDR3nt: TGCGCCAGCAGGGGGGACATGGTCTCTGAAGCTTTCTTT
abundance: .; v_gene: TRBV19; d_gene: TRBD1; j_gene: TRBJ1-6; CDR3aa: CASSRRPGQGSPLHF; CDR3nt: TGTGCCAGTAGCCGGAGGCCGGGACAGGGGTCACCCCTCCACTTT
abundance: .; v_gene: TRBV6-5; d_gene: TRBD1; j_gene: TRBJ2-1; CDR3aa: CASKSGTGVSEQFF; CDR3nt: TGTGCCAGCAAGAGCGGGACAGGGGTTTCAGAGCAGTTCTTC
abundance: .; v_gene: TRBV9; d_gene: .; j_gene: TRBJ2-1; CDR3aa: CASSALAQASEQFF; CDR3nt: TGTGCCAGCAGCGCACTAGCCCAGGCTAGTGAGCAGTTCTTC
abundance: .; v_gene: TRBV19; d_gene: .; j_gene: TRBJ2-3; CDR3aa: CASRTTGTDTQYF; CDR3nt: TGTGCCAGTAGAACTACAGGGACGGATACGCAGTATTTT
abundance: .; v_gene: TRBV5-5; d_gene: .; j_gene: TRBJ1-2; CDR3aa: CASSLTGNGYTF; CDR3nt: TGTGCCAGCAGCCTGACAGGAAATGGCTACACCTTC
abundance: few; v_gene: TRBV7-7; d_gene: TRBD1; j_gene: TRBJ2-5; CDR3aa: CASSLDRGISQYF; CDR3nt: TGTGCTAGCAGCTTAGACAGGGGGATTTCCCAGTACTTC
abundance: .; v_gene: TRBV13; d_gene: TRBD2; j_gene: TRBJ2-1; CDR3aa: CASSPQLAGVSYNEQFF; CDR3nt: TGTGCCAGCAGCCCCCAACTAGCGGGTGTCTCCTACAATGAGCAGTTCTTC
abundance: once; v_gene: TRBV10-3; d_gene: TRBD1; j_gene: TRBJ2-3; CDR3aa: CAISRGQGGTDTQYF; CDR3nt: TGTGCCATCAGTCGGGGACAGGGAGGCACAGATACGCAGTATTTT
abundance: .; v_gene: TRBV19; d_gene: TRBD2; j_gene: TRBJ2-1; CDR3aa: CASSEFSGREERRNEQFF; CDR3nt: TGTGCCAGTAGTGAGTTTTCTGGGCGGGAGGAAAGGAGAAATGAGCAGTTCTTC
abundance: .; v_gene: TRBV7-8; d_gene: .; j_gene: TRBJ2-3; CDR3aa: CASSLESAGAYTDTQYF; CDR3nt: TGTGCCAGCAGCTTAGAATCGGCGGGGGCCTACACAGATACGCAGTATTTT
abundance: .; v_gene: TRBV6-5; d_gene: .; j_gene: TRBJ1-2; CDR3aa: CASSYGQGRYGYTF; CDR3nt: TGTGCCAGCAGTTACGGGCAGGGAAGGTATGGCTACACCTTC
abundance: .; v_gene: TRBV28; d_gene: .; j_gene: TRBJ2-2; CDR3aa: CASSSGENTGELFF; CDR3nt: TGTGCCAGCAGTTCGGGGGAGAACACCGGGGAGCTGTTTTTT
abundance: .; v_gene: TRBV11-2; d_gene: .; j_gene: TRBJ1-1; CDR3aa: CASSLAERGEAFF; CDR3nt: TGTGCCAGCAGCTTAGCCGAGCGGGGTGAAGCTTTCTTT
abundance: .; v_gene: TRBV4-3; d_gene: TRBD1; j_gene: TRBJ2-5; CDR3aa: CASSQDGTEQETQYF; CDR3nt: TGCGCCAGCAGCCAAGATGGGACAGAACAAGAGACCCAGTACTTC
abundance: once; v_gene: TRBV6-6; d_gene: .; j_gene: TRBJ2-5; CDR3aa: CASSYSKGQQETQYF; CDR3nt: TGTGCCAGCAGTTATTCTAAGGGACAACAAGAGACCCAGTACTTC
abundance: .; v_gene: TRBV6-2/TRBV6-3; d_gene: TRBD1; j_gene: TRBJ1-1; CDR3aa: CASSTFRGRNTEAFF; CDR3nt: TGTGCCAGCAGTACGTTCAGGGGGCGGAACACTGAAGCTTTCTTT
abundance: .; v_gene: TRBV28; d_gene: .; j_gene: TRBJ1-2; CDR3aa: CASSLNTGIGYTF; CDR3nt: TGTGCCAGCAGTTTGAATACAGGGATTGGCTACACCTTC
abundance: .; v_gene: TRBV3-1/TRBV3-2; d_gene: TRBD1; j_gene: TRBJ1-1; CDR3aa: CASSLRAPGGTEAFF; CDR3nt: TGTGCCAGCAGCCTCCGGGCCCCAGGGGGCACTGAAGCTTTCTTT
abundance: .; v_gene: TRBV2; d_gene: .; j_gene: TRBJ2-3; CDR3aa: CASSGQTGPDTQYF; CDR3nt: TGTGCCAGCAGCGGCCAGACAGGCCCAGATACGCAGTATTTT
abundance: once; v_gene: TRBV4-1; d_gene: .; j_gene: TRBJ2-1; CDR3aa: CASSQATGEQFF; CDR3nt: TGCGCCAGCAGCCAAGCGACGGGGGAGCAGTTCTTC
abundance: .; v_gene: TRBV25-1; d_gene: .; j_gene: TRBJ1-6; CDR3aa: CASSEFRDSYNSPLHF; CDR3nt: TGTGCCAGCAGTGAATTCCGGGACTCCTATAATTCACCCCTCCACTTT
abundance: .; v_gene: TRBV7-3; d_gene: .; j_gene: TRBJ2-6; CDR3aa: CASNQGSGANVLTF; CDR3nt: TGTGCCAGCAACCAGGGGTCTGGGGCCAACGTGCTGACTTTC
abundance: .; v_gene: TRBV19; d_gene: TRBD2; j_gene: TRBJ2-7; CDR3aa: CASSIIGTSVYEQYF; CDR3nt: TGTGCCAGTAGTATAATTGGGACTAGCGTTTACGAGCAGTACTTC
abundance: .; v_gene: TRBV6-5; d_gene: .; j_gene: TRBJ2-3; CDR3aa: CASSQRQGLTDTQYF; CDR3nt: TGTGCCAGCAGTCAGAGACAGGGACTCACAGATACGCAGTATTTT
abundance: .; v_gene: TRBV6-5; d_gene: TRBD1; j_gene: TRBJ1-1; CDR3aa: CASSQMDRGFAFF; CDR3nt: TGTGCCAGCAGTCAGATGGACAGGGGGTTCGCTTTCTTT
abundance: .; v_gene: TRBV27; d_gene: .; j_gene: TRBJ1-6; CDR3aa: CASSLWGGSPPSISPLHF; CDR3nt: TGTGCCAGCAGTTTATGGGGGGGGAGTCCTCCATCAATTTCACCCCTCCACTTT
abundance: .; v_gene: TRBV19; d_gene: .; j_gene: TRBJ2-1; CDR3aa: CASSPQNPSYNEQFF; CDR3nt: TGTGCCAGTAGCCCACAGAACCCCTCCTACAATGAGCAGTTCTTC
abundance: once; v_gene: TRBV27; d_gene: .; j_gene: TRBJ1-6; CDR3aa: CASSGAQVLSYNSPLHF; CDR3nt: TGTGCCAGCAGTGGAGCACAGGTTCTCTCCTATAATTCACCCCTCCACTTT
abundance: .; v_gene: TRBV5-1; d_gene: .; j_gene: TRBJ2-2; CDR3aa: CASSWVTNTGELFF; CDR3nt: TGCGCCAGCAGCTGGGTGACAAACACCGGGGAGCTGTTTTTT
abundance: .; v_gene: TRBV9; d_gene: .; j_gene: TRBJ1-2; CDR3aa: CASSRPTDQGGYTF; CDR3nt: TGTGCCAGCAGCCGCCCCACAGATCAGGGTGGCTACACCTTC
abundance: many; v_gene: TRBV6-5; d_gene: .; j_gene: TRBJ2-1; CDR3aa: CASSYQAGHYNEQFF; CDR3nt: TGTGCCAGCAGTTACCAAGCGGGACACTACAATGAGCAGTTCTTC
abundance: .; v_gene: TRBV2; d_gene: .; j_gene: TRBJ1-1; CDR3aa: CASSLTWNTEAFF; CDR3nt: TGTGCCAGCAGCCTAACTTGGAACACTGAAGCTTTCTTT
abundance: .; v_gene: TRBV14; d_gene: .; j_gene: TRBJ1-1; CDR3aa: CASSHLDRRDTEAFF; CDR3nt: TGTGCCAGCAGCCACCTCGACAGACGCGACACTGAAGCTTTCTTT
abundance: .; v_gene: TRBV7-2; d_gene: TRBD1; j_gene: TRBJ1-2; CDR3aa: CASRRNRGANYGYTF; CDR3nt: TGTGCCAGCAGACGAAACAGGGGGGCTAACTATGGCTACACCTTC
abundance: .; v_gene: TRBV4-3; d_gene: .; j_gene: TRBJ1-2; CDR3aa: CASSPSRGVFYGYTF; CDR3nt: TGCGCCAGCAGCCCGTCCCGGGGTGTCTTCTATGGCTACACCTTC
abundance: .; v_gene: TRBV10-3; d_gene: TRBD1; j_gene: TRBJ1-5; CDR3aa: CAIRGTGENQPQHF; CDR3nt: TGTGCCATCAGGGGGACAGGAGAGAATCAGCCCCAGCATTTT
abundance: .; v_gene: TRBV9; d_gene: TRBD2; j_gene: TRBJ2-1; CDR3aa: CASSVVPLGGSSLYNEQFF; CDR3nt: TGTGCCAGCAGCGTAGTCCCCCTCGGCGGGAGCTCGCTGTACAATGAGCAGTTCTTC
abundance: .; v_gene: TRBV13; d_gene: .; j_gene: TRBJ1-4; CDR3aa: CASSTRTNYNEKLFF; CDR3nt: TGTGCCAGCAGCACCCGGACAAACTATAATGAAAAACTGTTTTTT
abundance: .; v_gene: TRBV28; d_gene: TRBD1; j_gene: TRBJ1-4; CDR3aa: CASSSGQGFEKLFF; CDR3nt: TGTGCCAGCAGTTCGGGACAGGGCTTTGAAAAACTGTTTTTT
abundance: .; v_gene: TRBV2; d_gene: .; j_gene: TRBJ1-1; CDR3aa: CASSEAGGLFMNTEAFF; CDR3nt: TGTGCCAGCAGTGAGGCCGGGGGGCTTTTTATGAACACTGAAGCTTTCTTT
abundance: .; v_gene: TRBV28; d_gene: .; j_gene: TRBJ2-7; CDR3aa: CASSPSRGRYEQYF; CDR3nt: TGTGCCAGCAGTCCCTCCCGGGGTCGATACGAGCAGTACTTC
abundance: .; v_gene: TRBV9; d_gene: TRBD2; j_gene: TRBJ2-2; CDR3aa: CASSVERVSGANTGELFF; CDR3nt: TGTGCCAGCAGCGTAGAGAGGGTGAGCGGGGCGAACACCGGGGAGCTGTTTTTT
abundance: .; v_gene: TRBV7-9; d_gene: TRBD1; j_gene: TRBJ1-1; CDR3aa: CASSERTGGLNTEAFF; CDR3nt: TGTGCCAGCAGCGAACGGACAGGGGGGCTAAACACTGAAGCTTTCTTT
abundance: .; v_gene: TRBV27; d_gene: TRBD2; j_gene: TRBJ2-1; CDR3aa: CASRSPGGAYNEQFF; CDR3nt: TGTGCCAGCAGATCCCCCGGGGGGGCCTACAATGAGCAGTTCTTC
abundance: .; v_gene: TRBV28; d_gene: TRBD1; j_gene: TRBJ2-7; CDR3aa: CASSYRGPSSYEQYF; CDR3nt: TGTGCCAGCAGTTACAGGGGCCCTAGCTCCTACGAGCAGTACTTC
abundance: .; v_gene: TRBV5-5; d_gene: TRBD2; j_gene: TRBJ2-7; CDR3aa: CASSPGLALRDEQYF; CDR3nt: TGTGCCAGCAGCCCGGGACTAGCCCTAAGGGACGAGCAGTACTTC
abundance: .; v_gene: TRBV6-5; d_gene: TRBD1; j_gene: TRBJ1-2; CDR3aa: CASSSDRERGYTF; CDR3nt: TGTGCCAGCAGCTCGGACAGGGAACGTGGCTACACCTTC
abundance: .; v_gene: TRBV6-5; d_gene: TRBD1; j_gene: TRBJ1-1; CDR3aa: CASTYRQGNTEAFF; CDR3nt: TGTGCCAGCACCTACCGACAGGGGAACACTGAAGCTTTCTTT
abundance: .; v_gene: TRBV9; d_gene: .; j_gene: TRBJ1-1; CDR3aa: CASSVDLQGWTEAFF; CDR3nt: TGTGCCAGCAGCGTAGACCTGCAGGGTTGGACTGAAGCTTTCTTT